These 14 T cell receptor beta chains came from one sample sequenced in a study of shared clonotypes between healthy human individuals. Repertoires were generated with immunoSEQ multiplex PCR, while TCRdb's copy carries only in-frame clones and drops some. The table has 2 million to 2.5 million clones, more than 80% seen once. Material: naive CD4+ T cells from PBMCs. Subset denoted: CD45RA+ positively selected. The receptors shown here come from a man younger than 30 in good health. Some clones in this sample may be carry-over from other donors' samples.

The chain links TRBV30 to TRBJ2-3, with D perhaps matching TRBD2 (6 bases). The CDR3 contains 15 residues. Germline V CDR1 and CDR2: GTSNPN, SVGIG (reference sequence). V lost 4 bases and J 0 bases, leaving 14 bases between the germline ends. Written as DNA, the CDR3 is TGTGCCTGGAAGCAGGAGGGCACTAGCACAGATACGCAGTATTTT. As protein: CAWKQEGTSTDTQYF.

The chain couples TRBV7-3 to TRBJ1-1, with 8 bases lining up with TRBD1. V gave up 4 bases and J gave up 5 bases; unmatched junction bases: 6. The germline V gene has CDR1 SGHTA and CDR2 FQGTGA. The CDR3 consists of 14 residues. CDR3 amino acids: CASSSRGPGTEAFF. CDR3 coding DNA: TGTGCCAGCAGCTCCAGGGGGCCAGGTACTGAAGCTTTCTTT.

DNA for the CDR3: TGTGCCAGTAGTATCGTGCCCATGAACACTGAAGCTTTCTTT. Translation gives CASSIVPMNTEAFF. This chain connects TRBV19 to TRBJ1-1; D gene unclear. The CDR3 consists of 14 residues. Germline values: CDR1 LNHDA, CDR2 SQIVND (reference sequence). V was cut by 3 bases and J by 0 bases, with 8 bases left in between.

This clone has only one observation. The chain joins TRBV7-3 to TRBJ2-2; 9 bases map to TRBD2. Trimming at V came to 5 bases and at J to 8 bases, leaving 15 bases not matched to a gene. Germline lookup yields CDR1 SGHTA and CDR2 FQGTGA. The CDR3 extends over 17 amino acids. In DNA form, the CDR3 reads TGTGCCAGCAGCCAAAGCGCGGGAGGGCCCGGTTCGGGGGAGCTGTTTTTT. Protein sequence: CASSQSAGGPGSGELFF.

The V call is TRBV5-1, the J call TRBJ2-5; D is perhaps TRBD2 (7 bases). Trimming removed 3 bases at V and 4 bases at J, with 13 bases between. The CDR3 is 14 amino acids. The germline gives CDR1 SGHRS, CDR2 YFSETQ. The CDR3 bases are TGCGCCAGCAGCTCTAGCGGAGGGGGAGAGACCCAGTACTTC. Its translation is CASSSSGGGETQYF.

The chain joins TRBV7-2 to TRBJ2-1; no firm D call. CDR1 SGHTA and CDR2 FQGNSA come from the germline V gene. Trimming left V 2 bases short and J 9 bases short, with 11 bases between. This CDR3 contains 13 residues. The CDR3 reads CASSLNRLIEQFF. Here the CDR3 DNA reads TGTGCCAGCAGCTTAAATCGACTTATTGAGCAGTTCTTC.

In nucleotides, the CDR3 is TGCAGCGTTGAGAAACAGGGCTACGAGCAGTACTTC. It encodes CSVEKQGYEQYF. V and J are TRBV29-1 and TRBJ2-7; possible D gene TRBD1, 6 bases. The CDR3 is 12 amino acids. Trimming left V 3 bases short and J 3 bases short, with 9 bases between. Germline CDR1 is SQVTM and CDR2 is ANQGSEA.

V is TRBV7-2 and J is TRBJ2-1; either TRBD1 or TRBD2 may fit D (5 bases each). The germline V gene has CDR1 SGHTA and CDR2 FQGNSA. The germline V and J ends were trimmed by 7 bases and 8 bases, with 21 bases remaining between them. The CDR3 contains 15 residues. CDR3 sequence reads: CASKYRGGPPDEQFF. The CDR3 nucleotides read TGTGCCAGCAAATATAGGGGCGGGCCCCCGGATGAGCAGTTCTTC.

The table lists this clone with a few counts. CDR3 sequence: CASSSGQGETSEAFF. CDR3 in DNA: TGTGCCAGCAGCTCAGGACAGGGGGAAACCAGCGAAGCTTTCTTT. The chain carries TRBV7-9 and TRBJ1-1; 10 positions agree with TRBD1. Trimming cost V 4 bases and J 8 bases; bases outside gene matches: 10. Germline assignment: CDR1 SEHNR and CDR2 FQNEAQ (reference sequence). The CDR3 contains 15 residues.

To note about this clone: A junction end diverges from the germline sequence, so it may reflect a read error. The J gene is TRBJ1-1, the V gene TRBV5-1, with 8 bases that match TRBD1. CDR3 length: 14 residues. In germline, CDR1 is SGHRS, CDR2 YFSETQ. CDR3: CASSASSGTGEASF. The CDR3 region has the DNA TGCGCCAGCAGCGCCTCATCCGGGACAGGAGAAGCTTCCTTT.

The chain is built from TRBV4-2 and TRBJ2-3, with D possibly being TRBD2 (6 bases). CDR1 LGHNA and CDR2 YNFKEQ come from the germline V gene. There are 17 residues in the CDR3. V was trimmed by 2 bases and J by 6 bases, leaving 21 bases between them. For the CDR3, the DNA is TGTGCCAGCAGCCAACCAGCCGGGACTCCCGCGTTGGATACGCAGTATTTT. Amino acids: CASSQPAGTPALDTQYF.

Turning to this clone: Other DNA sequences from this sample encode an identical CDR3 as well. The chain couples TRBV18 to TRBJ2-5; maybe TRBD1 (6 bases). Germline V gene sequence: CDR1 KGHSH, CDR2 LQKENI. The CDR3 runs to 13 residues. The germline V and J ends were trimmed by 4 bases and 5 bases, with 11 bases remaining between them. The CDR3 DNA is TGTGCCAGCTCACGGGACCAGGGGGAGACCCAGTACTTC. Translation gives CASSRDQGETQYF.

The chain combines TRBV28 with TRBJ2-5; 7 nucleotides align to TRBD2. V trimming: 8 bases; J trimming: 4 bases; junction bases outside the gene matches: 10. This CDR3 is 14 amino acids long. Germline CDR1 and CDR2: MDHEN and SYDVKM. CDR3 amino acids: CASLTGGSTETQYF. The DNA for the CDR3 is TGTGCCAGCTTAACGGGGGGTTCAACAGAGACCCAGTACTTC.

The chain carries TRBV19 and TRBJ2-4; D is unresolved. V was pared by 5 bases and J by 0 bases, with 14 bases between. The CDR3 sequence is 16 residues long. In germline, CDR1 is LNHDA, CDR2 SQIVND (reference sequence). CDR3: CASSRLGVQAKNIQYF. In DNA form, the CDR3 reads TGTGCCAGTAGTCGCCTTGGGGTTCAAGCCAAAAACATTCAGTACTTC.